The present entry profiles one T cell receptor (beta chain) with its context. Ten or more counts support this clonotype. The antigen this receptor binds is unknown. The record has no base qualities; no much larger clone is one base away. The data derive from a study of Graves' ophthalmopathy and Graves' hyperthyroidism (dated by TCRdb to the late 2010s). In the study overall: Peripheral blood samples were taken at the time of initial diagnosis, before any treatment was given. In total, 135 blood samples were TCR-sequenced: around 42 ophthalmopathy, approximately 75 hyperthyroidism and approximately 17 hyperthyroidism-to-ophthalmopathy patients. For independent validation, a separate cohort was made up of about 18 hyperthyroidism patients plus 17 patients who later progressed from hyperthyroidism to ophthalmopathy. After sampling, hyperthyroidism patients received methimazole starting at 30 mg daily, and ophthalmopathy patients received high-dose intravenous methylprednisolone. T-cell repertoires of thyroid tissue and blood were compared in more than 5 hyperthyroidism patients. To explore V-J signatures that distinguish ophthalmopathy from hyperthyroidism, a discovery set of about a hundred patients was enrolled, made up of more than 40 with ophthalmopathy and 57 with stable hyperthyroidism. The roughly 91 discovery patients were randomly divided into training and test sets at a 7:3 ratio. The study used signatures of the TCR beta repertoire to tell Graves' ophthalmopathy apart from Graves' hyperthyroidism and to predict which patients would progress to ophthalmopathy. Overall study outcomes, separate from this receptor: Most expanded thyroid clonotypes with a frequency above 0.001 also appeared in blood, which suggests that blood repertoires may reflect the immune response in the thyroid. The 13-signature model separated ophthalmopathy from stable hyperthyroidism with approximately 90% sensitivity and 81.08% specificity in cross-validation, and 80%/75% in the test set. Sample size was not statistically predetermined, and group allocation was not concealed from the investigators. In validation, the model predicted ophthalmopathy progression with about 71% sensitivity and roughly 72% specificity; fewer than 15 predicted patients were CT-confirmed with GO in a median of approximately 6.5 months.

Stable hyperthyroidism was defined as no progression to ophthalmopathy within 18 months of follow-up. Patients with hyperthyroidism were aged 18 to 65 years, had been newly diagnosed, and had a disease duration of less than 2 months. Patients with other autoimmune diseases, uncontrolled infections, pregnancy or lactation were excluded from the study. Diagnosis was based on clinical symptoms, serum thyroxine, TRAb, thyroid ultrasound and orbital computed tomography. Using Ficoll-Paque density gradient centrifugation, PBMCs were isolated from 9 to 10 ml of fresh peripheral blood. Total RNA was extracted with Trizol reagent and quality-checked on an Agilent 2100 Bioanalyzer. For repertoire sequencing, the TCR beta CDR3 regions were amplified from RNA transcripts. The first round of RT-PCR was done with HTBI primers and the Qiagen OneStep RT-PCR kit, and was followed by a second round of multiplex PCR, then size selection and purification. The libraries underwent paired-end sequencing with 100 bp reads on an Illumina HiSeq2000. In the paper's pipeline: Reads were processed with SOAPnuke, discarding reads with adapters, uncalled bases, mean Phred below 15, or no exact constant-primer or identifier match. COPE v1.2.5 was used to merge high-quality paired reads. Unique nucleotide sequences were defined as clonotypes and aligned to IMGT TRB V, D and J references using MiTCR v1.1. Analysis was restricted to V-J combinations with a frequency above 0.0001, which covered roughly 99% of repertoires. For each V-J combination, a TCR clonal expansion and chaos score was defined as F50 clonal expansion divided by the chaos observed in the TCRdist matrix. Welch's t-statistics and random forest were used to narrow the features down to around twelve V-J combinations, which were then fed into a naive Bayes classifier. Thyroid-blood repertoire similarity was quantified with the Morisita-Horn index. TCRdb redid the processing of the public reads, applying fastp at Q25 and MiXCR, and retained in-frame beta chains. Identical CDR3 proteins give one entry, which carries the most common genes and DNA. These V and J calls are TCRdb output, not the study's own analysis. Counted in this sample were about 620,000 distinct CDR3 sequences; about 24% of them appeared once. The biggest ten clones account for roughly 6.9% of the sample.

From a lookup of the germline V gene (reference sequence), CDR1 and CDR2 are MNHEY and SMNVEV. V is cut back by 0 bases and J by 0 bases, with 2 bases in the junction unmatched. The CDR3 runs 15 residues from the cysteine to the phenylalanine. Only the CDR3 portion is preserved as DNA: 45 bases, with reading frame beginning at the first base. The source material was peripheral blood. This receptor was obtained from a woman aged 18-29 years with stable Graves' hyperthyroidism. Some clones in this sample may be carry-over from other donors' samples. Donor details come from another sample of the same person, matched by shared clones. The chain is assembled from TRBV27 and TRBJ2-7; TRBD1 lines up with 7 middle nucleotides. The sequenced DNA: TGTGCCAGCAGTTTATCAGGACAGGTCTCCTACGAGCAGTACTTC. It codes for CASSLSGQVSYEQYF.